This T cell receptor beta chain was captured in a study of blood T cell repertoires in COVID-19. Study at large: Samples of COVID-19 (acute and convalescent) were obtained from the United States, Italy and Spain. From T cells, B-cell-depleted T cells, or PBMCs came the material, which was cDNA or gDNA.

Under the authors' procedure: Estimation of nucleated cell counts was performed using reference gene primer amplification. This table comes from immunoSEQ multiplex PCR, and its TCRdb copy is limited to in-frame clones, with some not included. From that table come the V and J calls and clone size; the DNA was used to work out D and trimming. The sample consists of over 45,000 clones, 90% to 95% of them appearing once. In regard to this clone: At one end the junction does not follow the germline gene, possibly because of a read error.

Germline V CDR1 and CDR2: SEHNR, FQNEAQ (reference sequence). The CDR3 totals 19 residues. The chain couples TRBV7-9 to TRBJ2-7, with 8 nucleotides matching TRBD2. The sequence came from a human donor in a cohort sampled during active COVID-19. The sequenced sample consisted of peripheral blood. CDR3 in DNA: TGTGCCAGCTCGGGAGGGGAGGGGACGGATCCCTCTTTCTCCTACGAGCGGTACTTC. It specifies CASSGGEGTDPSFSYERYF.